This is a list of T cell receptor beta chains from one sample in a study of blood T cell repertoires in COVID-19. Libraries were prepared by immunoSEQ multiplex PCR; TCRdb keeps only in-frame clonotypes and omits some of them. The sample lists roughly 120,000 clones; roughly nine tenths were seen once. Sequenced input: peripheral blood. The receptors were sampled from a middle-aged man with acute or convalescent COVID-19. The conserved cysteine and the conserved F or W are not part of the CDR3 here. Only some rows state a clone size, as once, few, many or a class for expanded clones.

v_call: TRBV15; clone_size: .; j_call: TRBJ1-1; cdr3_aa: ATSRGSRQNTEAF
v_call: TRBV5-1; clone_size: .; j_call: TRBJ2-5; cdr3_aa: ASSLGANQETQY
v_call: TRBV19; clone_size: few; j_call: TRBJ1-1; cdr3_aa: ASSIDSRNTEAF
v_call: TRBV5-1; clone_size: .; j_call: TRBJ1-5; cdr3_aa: ASSLTGGNGNQPQH
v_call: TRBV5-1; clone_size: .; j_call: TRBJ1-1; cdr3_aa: ASSKLGGTEAF
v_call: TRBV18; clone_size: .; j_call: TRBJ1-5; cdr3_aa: ASSPENQPQH
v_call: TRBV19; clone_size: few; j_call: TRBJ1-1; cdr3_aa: ASSWGAVTEAF
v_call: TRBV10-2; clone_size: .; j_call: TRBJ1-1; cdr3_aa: ASSESRGGNTEAF
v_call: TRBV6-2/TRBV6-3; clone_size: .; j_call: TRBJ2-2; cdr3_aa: ASSYSSSGGAVTGELF
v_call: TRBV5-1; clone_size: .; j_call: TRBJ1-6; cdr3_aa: ASSLEPAVNSPLH
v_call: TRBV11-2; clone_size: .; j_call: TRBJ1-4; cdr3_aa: ASSLGGAGALNEKLF
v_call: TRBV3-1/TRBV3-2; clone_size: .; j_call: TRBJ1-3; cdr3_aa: ASSQTGTRGAGNTIY
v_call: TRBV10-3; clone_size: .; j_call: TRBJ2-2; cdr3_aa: AISESPGGELF
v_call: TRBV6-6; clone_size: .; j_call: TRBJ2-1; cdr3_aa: ASSYSGAYNEQF
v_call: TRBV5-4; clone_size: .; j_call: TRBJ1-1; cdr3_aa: ASTTQGLNTEAF
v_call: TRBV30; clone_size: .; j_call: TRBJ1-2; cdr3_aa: AWTITAPGQHINYGYT
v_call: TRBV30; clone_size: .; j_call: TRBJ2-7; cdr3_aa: AWSVRGGRQY
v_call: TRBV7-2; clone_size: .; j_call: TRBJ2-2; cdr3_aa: ASSLSGLHGELF
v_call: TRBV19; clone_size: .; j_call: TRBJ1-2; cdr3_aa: ASSPWGPGGYT
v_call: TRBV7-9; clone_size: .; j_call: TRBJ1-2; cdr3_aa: ASSITGLGYT
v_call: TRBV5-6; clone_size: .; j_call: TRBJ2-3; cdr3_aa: ASSLFRTVSSTDTQY
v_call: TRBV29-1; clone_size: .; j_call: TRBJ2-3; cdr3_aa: SDRTGADTQY
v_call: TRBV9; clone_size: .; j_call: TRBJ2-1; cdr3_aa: ASSERDSYNEQF
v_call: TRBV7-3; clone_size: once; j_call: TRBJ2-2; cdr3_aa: ASSLRDRASNTGELF
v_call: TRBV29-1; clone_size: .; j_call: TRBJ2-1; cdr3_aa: SAWRLAGGEQF
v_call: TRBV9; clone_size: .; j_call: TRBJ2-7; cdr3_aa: ASSVGTAPYEQY
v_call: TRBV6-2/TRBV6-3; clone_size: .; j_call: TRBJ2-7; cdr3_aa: ASNPWTSGTYEQY
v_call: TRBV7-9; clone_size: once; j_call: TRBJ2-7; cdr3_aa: ASSQLGLAGGNEQY
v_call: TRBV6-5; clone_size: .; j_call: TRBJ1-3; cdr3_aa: ASSSPEGAGNTIY
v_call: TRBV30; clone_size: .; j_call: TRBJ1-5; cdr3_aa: AWSPRRQGGIYSNQPQH
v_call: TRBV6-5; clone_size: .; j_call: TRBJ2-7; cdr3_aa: ASSLEPSYEQY
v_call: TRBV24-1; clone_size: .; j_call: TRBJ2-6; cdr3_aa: ATSGPLGTGGSSGANVLT
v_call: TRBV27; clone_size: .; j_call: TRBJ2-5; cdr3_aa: ASSLGQGGETQY
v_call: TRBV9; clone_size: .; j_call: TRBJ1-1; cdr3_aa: ASSVGGDLNTEAF
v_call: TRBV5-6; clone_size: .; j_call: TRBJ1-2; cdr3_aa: ASSLGETRRIRANYGYT
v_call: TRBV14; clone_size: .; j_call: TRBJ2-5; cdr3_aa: ASSPPFLAGGLETQY
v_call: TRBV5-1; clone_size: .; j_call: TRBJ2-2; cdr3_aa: ASKIGQGAGELF